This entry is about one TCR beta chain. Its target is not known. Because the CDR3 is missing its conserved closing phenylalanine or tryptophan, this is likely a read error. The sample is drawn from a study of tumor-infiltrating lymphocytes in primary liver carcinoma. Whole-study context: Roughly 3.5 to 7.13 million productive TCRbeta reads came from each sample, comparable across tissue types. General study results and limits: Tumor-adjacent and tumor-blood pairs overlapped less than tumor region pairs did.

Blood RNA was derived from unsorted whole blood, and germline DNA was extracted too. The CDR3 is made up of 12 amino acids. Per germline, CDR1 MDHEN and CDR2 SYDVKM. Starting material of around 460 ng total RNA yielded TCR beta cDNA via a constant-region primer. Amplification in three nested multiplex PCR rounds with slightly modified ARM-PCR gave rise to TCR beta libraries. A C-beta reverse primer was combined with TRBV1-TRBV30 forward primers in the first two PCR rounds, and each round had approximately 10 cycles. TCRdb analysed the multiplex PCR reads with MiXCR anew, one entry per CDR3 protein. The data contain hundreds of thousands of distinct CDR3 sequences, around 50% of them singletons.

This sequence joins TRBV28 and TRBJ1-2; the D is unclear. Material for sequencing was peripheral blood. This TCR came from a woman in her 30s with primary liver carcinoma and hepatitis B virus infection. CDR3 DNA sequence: TGTGCCAGTAGTTTAAGGATCCATGGCTACACCTCC. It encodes CASSLRIHGYTS.